Described below is a single T cell receptor (beta chain) sequence and its context. No antigen is known for it. There are no base qualities to consult, and no much larger clone falls within one base. The trial excluded patients who had a history of autoimmune disease or were on systemic immunosuppression. Peripheral blood for TCR sequencing was drawn from every dose cohort at baseline, at cycle 4 day 1 and at cycle 7 day 1. The samples were drawn from a first-in-human, open-label, multicenter phase I dose-escalation trial of ivuxolimab. The trial enrolled adults with locally advanced or metastatic head and neck squamous cell, hepatocellular, melanoma or renal cell carcinoma. Before TCR sequencing, CD4+ T cells and CD8+ T cells were sorted from peripheral blood as separate populations. The record originates from a study of OX40 agonist ivuxolimab in advanced cancers. Some background on the complete study: Ivuxolimab was a fully human IgG2 agonistic monoclonal antibody targeting the costimulatory receptor OX40 (CD134). Intravenous ivuxolimab was administered to patients every 2 weeks at six dose levels: 0.01, 0.1, 0.3, 1.5, 3 and 10 mg/kg. Among the approximately 50 dose-escalation patients, some 20 had hepatocellular carcinoma, some 15 melanoma, 9 renal cell carcinoma and 9 head and neck cancer. A male proportion of around 80% and a mean age of roughly 58 years, ranging from roughly 23 to 80, were recorded for the dose-escalation cohort. Prior anti-PD-1, anti-PD-L1 or anti-CTLA-4 therapy was permitted, and checkpoint inhibitors had been received by more than 35% of dose-escalation patients. Partial responses were achieved by three dose-escalation patients, of whom one had hepatocellular carcinoma and two had cutaneous melanoma. Peripheral TCRbeta sequencing was intended to test whether TCR sequence diversity was altered and clonal T-cell expansion was caused by ivuxolimab. The paper describes the monotherapy dose-escalation part (N of about 47 patients) of the phase I trial of ivuxolimab. Here is what the overall study found, with its caveats: On average, CD8+ T cells showed more expanded clones than CD4+ T cells after ivuxolimab. The antigen specificity of the peripheral T cells that underwent clonal expansion was not determined. Partial responders in the 0.1-3.0 mg/kg groups had among the lowest normalized peripheral clonal expansion, especially among CD8+ T cells. At doses of 0.1 to 3.0 mg/kg, clonal expansion of both CD4+ and CD8+ T cells in blood was seen between baseline and week 6. Low levels of normalized T-cell clonal expansion were also seen in some nonresponding patients.

Trimming accounts for 0 bases at V and 7 bases at J, while the number of junction bases matched to no gene is 3. According to the germline V gene, CDR1 reads LGHNA and CDR2 reads YNFKEQ. The CDR3 contains 14 residues, cysteine and phenylalanine counted. The sequence is cut down to CDR3 DNA, 42 bases in frame from base 1. To sequence the TCRbeta CDR3 region, genomic DNA was isolated from the sorted cells. The immunoSEQ Assay was used for sequencing of TCRbeta CDR3 regions. The immuneACCESS repertoire file appears here via TCRdb, limited to in-frame rearrangements. These files lack a portion of the clones; in checked studies, under half of the deficit traces to unresolved V genes, and the cause of the others is not known. Recorded for this sample are approximately 70,000 clones; 70% to 90% of them occurred a single time. Approximately 0.3% of the sample is held by the ten biggest clonotypes.

The rearrangement combines TRBV4-2 with TRBJ1-1; TRBD1 aligns with 9 central bases. The sequence was obtained from an adult with an advanced solid tumor such as melanoma, head and neck, liver or kidney cancer. The sample in question was CD4+ or CD8+ T cells sorted from blood, obtained in a trial of the OX40 agonist ivuxolimab. The nucleotide sequence is TGTGCCAGCAGCCAAGAACAGGGGGCTATTGAAGCTTTCTTT. Translation gives CASSQEQGAIEAFF.